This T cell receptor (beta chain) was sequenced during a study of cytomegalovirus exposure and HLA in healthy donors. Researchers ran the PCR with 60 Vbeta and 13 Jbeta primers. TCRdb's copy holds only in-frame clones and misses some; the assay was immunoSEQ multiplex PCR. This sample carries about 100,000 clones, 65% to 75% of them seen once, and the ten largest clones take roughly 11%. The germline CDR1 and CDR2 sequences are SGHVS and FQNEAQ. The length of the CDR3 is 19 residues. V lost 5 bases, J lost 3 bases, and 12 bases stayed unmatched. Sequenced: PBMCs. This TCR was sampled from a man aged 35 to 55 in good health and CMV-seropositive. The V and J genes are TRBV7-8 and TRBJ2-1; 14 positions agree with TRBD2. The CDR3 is CASSRGGTSGRRGYNEQFF. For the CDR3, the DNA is TGTGCCAGCAGCCGGGGGGGGACTAGCGGGAGAAGGGGCTACAATGAGCAGTTCTTC.